A selection of T cell receptor beta chains follows, all from one sample in a study of cytomegalovirus exposure and HLA in healthy donors. The repertoire was sequenced with immunoSEQ multiplex PCR; TCRdb's copy has only in-frame clones and lacks some. The repertoire holds 170,000 or so clones, with 80% to 85% as singletons. Sequencing used PBMCs. Source of these receptors: a boy aged 2-15 years in good health and CMV-seronegative. Each CDR3 is given with its conserved first and last residue. D genes are given only for firm matches. Clone size, where shown, is once, few, many, or a class for clones that have expanded.

J,D,size,V,CDR3,DNA
TRBJ1-1,TRBD1,-,TRBV18,CASSPTTGGNTEAFF,TGTGCCAGCTCACCGACGACAGGGGGGAACACTGAAGCTTTCTTT
TRBJ1-2,-,-,TRBV29-1,CSVSGSARSSSNYGYTF,TGCAGCGTTTCCGGTTCTGCCAGGTCGAGTTCTAACTATGGCTACACCTTC
TRBJ2-3,-,-,TRBV14,CASSQLRGPTQYF,TGTGCCAGCAGCCAATTAAGGGGTCCTACGCAGTATTTT
TRBJ1-2,TRBD1,-,TRBV2,CASSIMIGQAYGYTF,TGTGCCAGCAGCATAATGATAGGACAGGCCTATGGCTACACCTTC
TRBJ1-2,TRBD1,-,TRBV4-1,CASSQDRTGGASGYTF,TGCGCCAGCAGCCAAGATAGGACAGGGGGCGCGTCTGGCTACACCTTC
TRBJ2-1,TRBD2,-,TRBV9,CASSEGQRGYNEQFF,TGTGCCAGCAGCGAAGGGCAGCGGGGGTACAATGAGCAGTTCTTC
TRBJ2-7,-,-,TRBV29-1,CSVLVLDRGAYEQYF,TGCAGCGTTCTAGTGTTGGACAGAGGGGCCTACGAGCAGTACTTC
TRBJ2-4,-,-,TRBV5-1,CASSLGGGDTIQYF,TGCGCCAGCAGCTTGGGAGGGGGGGACACCATTCAGTACTTC
TRBJ2-5,-,-,TRBV15,CATSRDWAGSQETQYF,TGTGCCACCAGCAGAGATTGGGCGGGCAGCCAAGAGACCCAGTACTTC
TRBJ1-5,-,-,TRBV27,CASSLIGGWEHQPQHF,TGTGCCAGCAGTTTAATAGGAGGGTGGGAGCATCAGCCCCAGCATTTT
TRBJ1-1,TRBD1,-,TRBV4-1,CASSQGGTGGYNTEAFF,TGCGCCAGCAGCCAAGGTGGGACAGGGGGATACAACACTGAAGCTTTCTTT
TRBJ2-4,-,-,TRBV4-2,CASSQIADIQYF,TGTGCCAGCAGCCAAATAGCGGACATTCAGTACTTC
TRBJ2-3,-,-,TRBV7-3,CASSSSRRAATDTQYF,TGTGCCAGCAGCTCGAGTAGGCGGGCTGCCACAGATACGCAGTATTTT
TRBJ2-3,TRBD2,-,TRBV6-1,CASSERLALGTDTQYF,TGTGCCAGCAGTGAAAGACTAGCGTTAGGCACAGATACGCAGTATTTT
TRBJ2-1,TRBD2,-,TRBV5-1,CASSLIAGGPKNEQFF,TGCGCCAGCAGCTTAATAGCGGGAGGGCCGAAAAATGAGCAGTTCTTC
TRBJ1-5,TRBD1,few,TRBV7-9,CASSPRDRRKPQHF,TGTGCCAGCAGCCCCCGGGACAGGCGAAAGCCCCAGCATTTT
TRBJ2-7,TRBD2,-,TRBV19,CASTPHGTSGGRGEQYF,TGTGCCAGTACCCCACACGGGACTAGCGGCGGAAGAGGCGAGCAGTACTTC
TRBJ1-2,-,few,TRBV29-1,CSSFGGRYGYTF,TGCAGCTCTTTCGGCGGGCGGTATGGCTACACCTTC
TRBJ2-7,TRBD2,-,TRBV5-1,CASSFKTSGDSYEQYF,TGCGCCAGCAGCTTTAAGACTAGCGGGGATTCCTACGAGCAGTACTTC
TRBJ2-3,-,-,TRBV5-1,CASATTNPLRDTQYF,TGCGCCAGCGCGACGACCAACCCATTGAGGGATACGCAGTATTTT
TRBJ2-1,-,once,TRBV7-2,CASSLGGPHEQFF,TGTGCCAGCAGCTTAGGGGGGCCTCATGAGCAGTTCTTC
TRBJ2-7,TRBD1,-,TRBV5-8,CASSEGALYEQYF,TGTGCCAGCAGCGAGGGGGCCCTCTACGAGCAGTACTTC
TRBJ2-7,TRBD1,-,TRBV19,CASSHPRTGSYEQYF,TGTGCCAGTAGTCACCCGAGGACAGGGTCCTACGAGCAGTACTTC
TRBJ1-3,TRBD1,-,TRBV9,CASSVYSGGSGNTIYF,TGTGCCAGCAGCGTCTATTCAGGGGGAAGTGGAAACACCATATATTTT
TRBJ2-2,-,-,TRBV30,CAWSKLVTGELFF,TGTGCCTGGAGTAAACTAGTCACCGGGGAGCTGTTTTTT
TRBJ2-7,-,-,TRBV14,CASSQDLRGTYEQYF,TGTGCCAGCAGCCAAGATCTCAGGGGAACCTACGAGCAGTACTTC
TRBJ2-7,-,-,TRBV11-2,CASSLALSYEQYF,TGTGCCAGCAGCTTAGCACTGTCCTACGAGCAGTACTTC
TRBJ1-2,-,-,TRBV5-1,CASSFYRDYGYTF,TGCGCCAGCAGCTTTTACAGGGACTATGGCTACACCTTC
TRBJ1-1,-,-,TRBV6-1,CASSEGPGGQQEAFF,TGTGCCAGCAGTGAAGGCCCGGGCGGACAGCAAGAAGCTTTCTTT
TRBJ1-2,-,-,TRBV12-5,CASASTGTPRGGYTF,TGTGCTAGTGCCTCCACGGGCACACCTAGGGGTGGCTACACCTTC
TRBJ2-3,TRBD1,-,TRBV10-1,CASSDHDGTGGPVGDF,TGCGCCAGCAGTGACCACGATGGGACAGGGGGCCCCGTGGGAGATTTT
TRBJ2-1,-,-,TRBV7-6,CASSLARDSLRNEQFF,TGTGCCAGCAGCTTAGCGCGGGACTCCCTCAGGAATGAGCAGTTCTTC
TRBJ2-2,-,-,TRBV2,CASRIGGGNTGELFF,TGTGCCAGCAGGATCGGGGGAGGAAACACCGGGGAGCTGTTTTTT